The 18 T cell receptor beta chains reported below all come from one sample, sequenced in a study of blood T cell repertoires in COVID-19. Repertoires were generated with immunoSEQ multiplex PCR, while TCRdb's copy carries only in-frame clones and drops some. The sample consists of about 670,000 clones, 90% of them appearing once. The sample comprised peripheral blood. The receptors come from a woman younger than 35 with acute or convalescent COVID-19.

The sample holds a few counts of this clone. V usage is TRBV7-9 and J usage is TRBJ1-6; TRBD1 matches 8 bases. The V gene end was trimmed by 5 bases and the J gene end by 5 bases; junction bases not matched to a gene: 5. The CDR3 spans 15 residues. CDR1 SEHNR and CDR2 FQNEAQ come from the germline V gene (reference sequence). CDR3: CASSPRDRNNSPLHF. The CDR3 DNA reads TGTGCCAGCAGCCCGCGGGACAGGAATAATTCACCCCTCCACTTT.

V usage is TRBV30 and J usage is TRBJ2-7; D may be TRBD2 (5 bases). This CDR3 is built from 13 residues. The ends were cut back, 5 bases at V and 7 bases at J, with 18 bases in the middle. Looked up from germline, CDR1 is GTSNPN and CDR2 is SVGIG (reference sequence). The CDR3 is CAWRRMRVGEQYF. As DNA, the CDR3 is TGTGCCTGGCGGCGGATGAGGGTTGGGGAGCAGTACTTC. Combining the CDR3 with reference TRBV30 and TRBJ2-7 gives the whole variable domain SQTIHQWPATLVQPVGSPLSLECTVEGTSNPNLYWYRQAAGRGLQLLFYSVGIGQISSEVPQNLSASRPQDRQFILSSKKLLLSDSGFYLCAWRRMRVGEQYFGPGTRLTVT.

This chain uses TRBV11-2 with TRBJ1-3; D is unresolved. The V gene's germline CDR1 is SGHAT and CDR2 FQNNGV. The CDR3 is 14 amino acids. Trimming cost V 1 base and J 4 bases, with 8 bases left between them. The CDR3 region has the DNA TGTGCCAGCAGCTTAGCGCAGGTCGGAAACACCATATATTTT. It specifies CASSLAQVGNTIYF.

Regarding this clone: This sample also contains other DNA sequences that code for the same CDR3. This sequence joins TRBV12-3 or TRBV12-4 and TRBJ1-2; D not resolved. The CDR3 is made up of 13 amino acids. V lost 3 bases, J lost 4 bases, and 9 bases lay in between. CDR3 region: CASSLGSLYGYTF. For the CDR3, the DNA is TGTGCCAGCAGTTTGGGCAGCCTCTATGGCTACACCTTC.

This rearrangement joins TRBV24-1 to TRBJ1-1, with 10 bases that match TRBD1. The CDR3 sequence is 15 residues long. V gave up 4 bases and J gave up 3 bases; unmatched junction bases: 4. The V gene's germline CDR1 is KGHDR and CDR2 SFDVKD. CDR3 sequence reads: CATSETGTGDTEAFF. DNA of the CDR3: TGTGCCACCAGTGAGACCGGGACAGGGGACACTGAAGCTTTCTTT.

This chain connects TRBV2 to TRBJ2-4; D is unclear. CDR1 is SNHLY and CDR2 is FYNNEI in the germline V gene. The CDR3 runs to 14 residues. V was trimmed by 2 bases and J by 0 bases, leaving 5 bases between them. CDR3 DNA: TGTGCCAGCAGTGAACTCGTAGCCAAAAACATTCAGTACTTC. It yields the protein CASSELVAKNIQYF.

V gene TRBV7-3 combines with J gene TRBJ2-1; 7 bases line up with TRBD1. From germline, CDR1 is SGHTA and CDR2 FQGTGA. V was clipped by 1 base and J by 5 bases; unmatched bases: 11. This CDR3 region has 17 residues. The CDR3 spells CASSLIFGQAEDNEQFF. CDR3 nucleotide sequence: TGTGCCAGCAGCTTAATCTTCGGACAGGCGGAGGACAATGAGCAGTTCTTC.

DNA for the CDR3: TGTGCCAGTAGTAAGGAGGGACTAGCGGGGAGGGTTCGTACAGATACGCAGTATTTT. The encoded protein is CASSKEGLAGRVRTDTQYF. The rearrangement uses TRBV19 and TRBJ2-3; 13 bases align to TRBD2. The J segment lost 3 bases and the V segment lost 4 bases, leaving 13 bases of the junction unmatched. The CDR3 covers 19 residues. Looked up from germline, CDR1 is LNHDA and CDR2 is SQIVND (reference sequence). The variable domain in full, completed from reference TRBV19 and TRBJ2-3, reads DGGITQSPKYLFRKEGQNVTLSCEQNLNHDAMYWYRQDPGQGLRLIYYSQIVNDFQKGDIAEGYSVSREKKESFPLTVTSAQKNPTAFYLCASSKEGLAGRVRTDTQYFGPGTRLTVL.

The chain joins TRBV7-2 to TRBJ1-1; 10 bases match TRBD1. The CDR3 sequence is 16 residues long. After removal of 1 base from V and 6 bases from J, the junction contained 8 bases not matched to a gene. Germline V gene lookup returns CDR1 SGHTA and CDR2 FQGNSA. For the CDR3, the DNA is TGTGCCAGCAGCTTAGGTATGTTCGGGACAGGGGCTGAAGCTTTCTTT. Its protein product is CASSLGMFGTGAEAFF.

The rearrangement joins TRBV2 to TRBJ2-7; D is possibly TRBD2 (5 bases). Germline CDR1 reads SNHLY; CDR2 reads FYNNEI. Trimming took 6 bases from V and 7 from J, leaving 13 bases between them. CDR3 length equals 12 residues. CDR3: CASREGDWEQYF. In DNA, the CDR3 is TGTGCCAGCAGAGAGGGTGATTGGGAGCAGTACTTC.

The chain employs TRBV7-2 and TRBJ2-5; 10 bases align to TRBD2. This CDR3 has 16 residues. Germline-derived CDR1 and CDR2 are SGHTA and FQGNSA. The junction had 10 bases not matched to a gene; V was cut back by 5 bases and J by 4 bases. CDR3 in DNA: TGTGCCAGCAGCGACGGGGGACTAGCGAGGTTAGAGACCCAGTACTTC. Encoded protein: CASSDGGLARLETQYF.

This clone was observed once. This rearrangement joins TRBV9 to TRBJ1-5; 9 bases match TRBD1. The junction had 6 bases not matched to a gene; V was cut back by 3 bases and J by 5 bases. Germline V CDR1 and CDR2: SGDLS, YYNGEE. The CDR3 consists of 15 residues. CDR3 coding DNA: TGTGCCAGCAGCGCGAGGGACAGGGTTGATCAGCCCCAGCATTTT. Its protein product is CASSARDRVDQPQHF.

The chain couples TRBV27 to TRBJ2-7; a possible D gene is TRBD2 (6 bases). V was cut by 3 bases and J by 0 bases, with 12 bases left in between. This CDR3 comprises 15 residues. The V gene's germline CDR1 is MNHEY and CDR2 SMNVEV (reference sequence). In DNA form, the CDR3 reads TGTGCCAGCAGTTTTGGCGGAGGGAGCTCCTACGAGCAGTACTTC. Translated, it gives CASSFGGGSSYEQYF.

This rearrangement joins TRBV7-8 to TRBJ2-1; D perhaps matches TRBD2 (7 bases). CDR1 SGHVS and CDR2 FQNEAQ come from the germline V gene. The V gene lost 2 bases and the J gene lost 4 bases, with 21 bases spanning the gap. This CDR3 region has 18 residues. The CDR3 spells CASSLKASGRGRYNEQFF. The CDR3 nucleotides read TGTGCCAGCAGCTTAAAGGCTTCCGGGCGGGGGCGGTACAATGAGCAGTTCTTC.

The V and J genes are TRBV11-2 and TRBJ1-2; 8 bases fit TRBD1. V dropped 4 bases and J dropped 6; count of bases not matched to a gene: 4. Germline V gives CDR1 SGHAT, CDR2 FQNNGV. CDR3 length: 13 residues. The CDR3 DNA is TGTGCCAGCAGCTACAGGGGGAGCAATGGCTACACCTTC. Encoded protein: CASSYRGSNGYTF.

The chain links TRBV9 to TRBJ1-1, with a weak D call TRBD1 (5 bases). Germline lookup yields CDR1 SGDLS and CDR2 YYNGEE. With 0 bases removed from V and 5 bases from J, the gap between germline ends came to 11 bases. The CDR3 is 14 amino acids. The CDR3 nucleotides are TGTGCCAGCAGCGTAGTAGGGGTAGGGACTGAAGCTTTCTTT. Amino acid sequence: CASSVVGVGTEAFF.

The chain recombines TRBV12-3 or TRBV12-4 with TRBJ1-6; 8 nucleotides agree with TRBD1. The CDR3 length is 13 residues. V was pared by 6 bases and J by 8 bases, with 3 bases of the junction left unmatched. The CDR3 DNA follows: TGTGCCAGCAGGCGACAGGGGCATTCACCCCTCCACTTT. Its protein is CASRRQGHSPLHF.

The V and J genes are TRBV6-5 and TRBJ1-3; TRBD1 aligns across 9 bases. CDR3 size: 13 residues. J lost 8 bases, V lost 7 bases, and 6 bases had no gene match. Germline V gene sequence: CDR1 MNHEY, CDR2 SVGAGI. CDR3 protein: CASTRTGVDTIYF. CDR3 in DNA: TGTGCCAGCACCCGGACAGGGGTAGACACCATATATTTT.